One and the same sample provided the 14 T cell receptor beta chains below, sequenced in a study of T cells after posttransplantation cyclophosphamide. The method was immunoSEQ multiplex PCR; TCRdb's version includes in-frame clones alone and lacks a portion of them. The table has 11,000 to 15,000 clones, under 85% seen once. Sequencing input: memory CD4+ T cells sorted from PBMCs. The receptors were sampled from a man aged 50-59 years.

For the CDR3, the DNA is TGCGCCAGCAGCTTAGGGGGAAACTATGGCTACACCTTC. Protein sequence: CASSLGGNYGYTF. The chain couples TRBV5-1 to TRBJ1-2, with D tentatively TRBD1 (6 bases). Trimming removed 2 bases at V and 2 bases at J, with 7 bases between. CDR1 is SGHRS and CDR2 is YFSETQ in the germline V gene. There are 13 residues in the CDR3.

The gene calls are TRBV9 and TRBJ2-5, with 9 positions matching TRBD1. The ends lost 4 bases at V and 11 bases at J; junction bases unmatched: 12. This CDR3 has 14 amino acids. Germline V gives CDR1 SGDLS, CDR2 YYNGEE. The CDR3 DNA sequence: TGTGCCAGCAGCCCGACAGGGGGGATAGGGGAGCAGTACTTC. Translating gives CASSPTGGIGEQYF.

The chain has TRBV11-3 and TRBJ2-2; D is perhaps TRBD2 (7 bases). In germline, CDR1 is SGHNT, CDR2 YENEEA. With 0 bases removed from V and 6 bases from J, the gap between germline ends came to 14 bases. The CDR3 is 16 amino acids. The CDR3 here is CASSLEQGGPAGELFF. CDR3 DNA sequence: TGTGCCAGCAGCTTAGAACAGGGAGGGCCCGCCGGGGAGCTGTTTTTT.

This chain uses TRBV11-1 with TRBJ1-1; TRBD1 might be the D (5 bases). The germline CDR1 and CDR2 sequences are SGHAT and FQDESV (reference sequence). Trimming shortened V by 4 bases and J by 1 base, and 13 bases separated the two germline ends. This CDR3 comprises 15 residues. The CDR3, as DNA: TGTGCCAGCAGCTGGTCGGGGAGGGGGAACACTGAAGCTTTCTTT. This translates into CASSWSGRGNTEAFF.

The rearrangement uses TRBV4-1 and TRBJ2-7, with D maybe TRBD1 (5 bases). This CDR3 has 15 amino acids. Trimming shortened V by 1 base and J by 6 bases, and 16 bases separated the two germline ends. From germline, CDR1 is MGHRA and CDR2 YSYEKL. CDR3 sequence (DNA): TGCGCCAGCAGCCAAGCGAGCCAACCCAGGGTCGAGCAGTACTTC. It translates to CASSQASQPRVEQYF.

The chain employs TRBV5-1 and TRBJ2-1, with D perhaps matching TRBD2 (6 bases). Trimming removed 1 base at V and 6 bases at J, with 17 bases between. The CDR3 runs to 16 residues. Germline CDR1 and CDR2: SGHRS and YFSETQ. The CDR3 DNA reads as TGCGCCAGCAGCTTGAGGGACTCGTTTAGGGGCAATGAGCAGTTCTTC. Translation: CASSLRDSFRGNEQFF.

The gene calls are TRBV7-2 and TRBJ2-5, with D possibly being TRBD1 (8 bases). This CDR3 contains 15 residues. From germline, CDR1 is SGHTA and CDR2 FQGNSA. Trimming pared 6 bases from V and 4 bases from J, leaving 18 bases between. CDR3 sequence: CASRRSTGGAETQYF. CDR3 in DNA: TGTGCCAGCAGGCGATCCACAGGGGGGGCAGAGACCCAGTACTTC. The entire variable domain, with the rest obtained from reference TRBV7-2 and TRBJ2-5, is as follows: GAGVSQSPSNKVTEKGKDVELRCDPISGHTALYWYRQSLGQGLEFLIYFQGNSAPDKSGLPSDRFSAERTGGSVSTLTIQRTQQEDSAVYLCASRRSTGGAETQYFGPGTRLLVL.

The chain carries TRBV7-2 and TRBJ1-3; 9 nucleotides match TRBD1. Germline CDR1 is SGHTA and CDR2 is FQGNSA. Trimming removed 1 base from V and 4 bases from J; junction bases left unmatched: 14. This CDR3 spans 19 amino acids. This chain's CDR3 is CASSLGGQGNGIAGNTIYF. DNA of the CDR3: TGTGCCAGCAGCTTAGGGGGACAGGGTAACGGGATCGCCGGAAACACCATATATTTT.

This clone has a handful of counts. The genes are TRBV4-3 and TRBJ2-7, with unresolved D. This CDR3 comprises 16 residues. Trimming removed 2 bases at V and 0 bases at J, with 14 bases between. Germline V CDR1 and CDR2: LGHNA, YSLEER. In DNA, the CDR3 is TGCGCCAGCAGCCAAACAGTGCTTTCAAGCTCCTACGAGCAGTACTTC. Amino acid sequence: CASSQTVLSSSYEQYF.

This chain links TRBV5-4 with TRBJ2-7; TRBD1 aligns across 10 bases. Germline V gene data show CDR1 as SGHNT and CDR2 as YYREEE (reference sequence). Trimming cost V 4 bases and J 4 bases; bases outside gene matches: 8. CDR3 size: 15 residues. The CDR3 region has the DNA TGTGCCAGCAGCCTACGGACAGGGGGACCGTACGAGCAGTACTTC. Its translation is CASSLRTGGPYEQYF.

V usage is TRBV5-1 and J usage is TRBJ1-1; D is perhaps TRBD1 (5 bases). This CDR3 has 14 residues. Germline V gene sequence: CDR1 SGHRS, CDR2 YFSETQ. Trimming took off 5 bases at V and 0 bases at J, with 11 bases between the two ends. DNA of the CDR3: TGCGCCAGCAGAGGAGGGGCCATGAACACTGAAGCTTTCTTT. Protein sequence: CASRGGAMNTEAFF.

This chain connects TRBV7-9 to TRBJ1-4; no clear D. The V end lost 2 bases, the J end lost 8 bases, and 6 bases lay between the germline ends. CDR3 length: 12 residues. CDR1 is SEHNR and CDR2 is FQNEAQ in the germline V gene (reference sequence). The CDR3 region is CASSLLGEKLFF. As DNA, the CDR3 is TGTGCCAGCAGCTTACTAGGCGAAAAACTGTTTTTT.

This chain links TRBV7-9 with TRBJ2-5; possibly TRBD1 for D (6 bases). The germline gives CDR1 SEHNR, CDR2 FQNEAQ (reference sequence). V was cut by 4 bases and J by 5 bases, with 20 bases left in between. This CDR3 contains 16 residues. This CDR3 reads CASSSVGGIGSETQYF. The CDR3 bases are TGTGCCAGCAGCTCCGTAGGGGGAATAGGGTCGGAGACCCAGTACTTC.

The J gene is TRBJ2-3, the V gene TRBV18, with TRBD1 identical over 9 bases. The CDR3 is made up of 15 amino acids. Germline V CDR1 and CDR2: KGHSH, LQKENI. V trimming: 5 bases; J trimming: 1 base; junction bases outside the gene matches: 4. CDR3 residues: CASSTRTGGTDTQYF. The DNA of the CDR3 is TGTGCCAGCTCAACCCGGACAGGGGGCACAGATACGCAGTATTTT.